This passage covers 15 T cell receptor beta chains from one sample sequenced in a study of blood T cells in healthy people across ages. PCR was performed a second time for about 6 to 11 cycles using a sample-barcoded 5' primer and a J-beta primer mix. TCRdb ran MiXCR on the 5' RACE reads and lists one entry per CDR3 protein. The sample consists of approximately 730,000 distinct CDR3 sequences, about 48% of them appearing once. Input material: blood. These receptors originate from a man aged 80 or over in good health.

The genes are TRBV5-4 and TRBJ1-2; TRBD1 might be the D (6 bases). Trimming left V 1 base short and J 8 bases short, with 15 bases between. This CDR3 is 14 amino acids long. The germline CDR1 and CDR2 sequences are SGHNT and YYREEE (reference sequence). CDR3 region: CASSLMAGAVGYTF. CDR3 DNA: TGTGCCAGCAGCTTGATGGCAGGGGCAGTGGGCTACACCTTC.

This clonotype was seen more than once but under ten times. The chain combines TRBV7-2 with TRBJ2-3; 7 bases agree with TRBD2. Losses at the gene ends were 7 bases for V and 0 bases for J; bases not matched to a gene: 13. The CDR3 length is 17 residues. Looked up from germline, CDR1 is SGHTA and CDR2 is FQGNSA. The DNA for the CDR3 is TGTGCCAGCAACCCTAATGGGCTAGCGGAGAGCACAGATACGCAGTATTTT. It translates to CASNPNGLAESTDTQYF.

The CDR3: CASSLVDIGGNQPQHF. CDR3 DNA sequence: TGTGCCAGCAGCTTAGTCGATATAGGGGGAAATCAGCCCCAGCATTTT. V gene TRBV7-9 combines with J gene TRBJ1-5, with D maybe TRBD1 (6 bases). CDR1 is SEHNR, CDR2 FQNEAQ, per germline (reference sequence). This CDR3 contains 16 residues. Trimming stripped 1 base from V and 4 bases from J, with 14 bases between.

The chain joins TRBV7-2 to TRBJ2-3; D not certain. The germline gives CDR1 SGHTA, CDR2 FQGNSA. The CDR3 extends over 14 amino acids. The V and J ends lost 8 bases and 14 bases respectively, with 26 bases between them. DNA for the CDR3: TGTGCCAGCTTTCCTAATTTTCTGTACAGATACGCGTATTTT. Amino acid sequence: CASFPNFLYRYAYF.

The rearrangement uses TRBV29-1 and TRBJ1-2; 7 nucleotides match TRBD1. The CDR3 covers 15 residues. Losses at the gene ends were 0 bases for V and 6 bases for J; bases not matched to a gene: 10. In germline, CDR1 is SQVTM, CDR2 ANQGSEA. Here the CDR3 reads CSVEDKKGQPNGYTF. CDR3 nucleotides: TGCAGCGTTGAAGACAAGAAGGGACAGCCTAATGGCTACACCTTC.

This sequence joins TRBV4-2 and TRBJ2-1; D perhaps matches TRBD2 (5 bases). V lost 0 bases, J lost 13 bases, and 19 bases lay in between. From germline, CDR1 is LGHNA and CDR2 YNFKEQ. This CDR3 has 15 residues. The CDR3 nucleotides are TGTGCCAGCAGCCAAGAATCACGGGATAGCGAGACCCAGTTCTTC. Its protein product is CASSQESRDSETQFF.

This clonotype was counted only a few times. The gene calls are TRBV5-1 and TRBJ1-1, with no clear D. In germline, CDR1 is SGHRS, CDR2 YFSETQ. This CDR3 contains 14 residues. The ends were cut back, 2 bases at V and 0 bases at J, with 8 bases in the middle. In nucleotides, the CDR3 is TGCGCCAGCAGCTTTAACAGTGTGAACACTGAAGCTTTCTTT. Translating gives CASSFNSVNTEAFF.

This clonotype was seen just once. The J gene is TRBJ2-1, the V gene TRBV12-3 or TRBV12-4; 9 bases match TRBD2. This CDR3 has 13 amino acids. V was pared by 6 bases and J by 12 bases, with 9 bases of the junction left unmatched. The CDR3 protein is CASRLAGEGGQFF. As DNA, the CDR3 is TGTGCCAGCAGACTAGCGGGCGAGGGGGGGCAGTTCTTC.

This clonotype was observed a few times. CDR3 loop: CASSGRGKVNSGANVLTF. In DNA form, the CDR3 reads TGTGCCAGCAGTGGCCGGGGAAAAGTTAACTCTGGGGCCAACGTCCTGACTTTC. The rearrangement uses TRBV6-1 and TRBJ2-6, with a tentative D call TRBD2 (5 bases). Germline V CDR1 and CDR2: MNHNS, SASEGT. V shed 4 bases and J shed 0 bases, with 16 bases lying between them. The CDR3 has 18 amino acids.

The chain recombines TRBV20-1 with TRBJ1-5; D is unclear. CDR1 is DFQATT and CDR2 is SNEGSKA in the germline V gene (reference sequence). V was shortened by 5 bases and J by 3 bases, with 17 bases between the two germline ends. The CDR3 contains 15 residues. This CDR3 is CSAPSGGPVNQPQHF. CDR3 coding DNA: TGCAGTGCTCCTTCTGGCGGACCGGTCAATCAGCCCCAGCATTTT.

In its sample, this clonotype was seen a few times. V is TRBV6-6 and J is TRBJ2-7; D tentatively fits TRBD1 or TRBD2 (5 bases each). The length of the CDR3 is 14 residues. The germline V and J ends were trimmed by 6 bases and 2 bases, with 14 bases remaining between them. Germline V gives CDR1 MNHNY, CDR2 SVGAGI (reference sequence). The CDR3 nucleotides read TGTGCCAGCAGGTGGGACGCCGCCCCCTACGAGCAGTACTTC. Protein product: CASRWDAAPYEQYF.

This clonotype has only a few counts. The gene calls are TRBV25-1 and TRBJ2-3; perhaps TRBD2 as D (6 bases). The CDR3 runs to 17 residues. V was shortened by 0 bases and J by 0 bases, with 13 bases between the two germline ends. Germline assignment: CDR1 MGHDK and CDR2 SYGVNS. CDR3 DNA sequence: TGTGCCAGCAGTGAATATGGCGCGGGAAGCAGCACAGATACGCAGTATTTT. Translated, it gives CASSEYGAGSSTDTQYF.

This clonotype was seen more than once but under ten times. The chain couples TRBV10-3 to TRBJ2-1, with 9 nucleotides matching TRBD2. Germline CDR1 and CDR2: ENHRY and SYGVKD. V lost 2 bases to trimming and J lost 10 bases; unmatched junction nucleotides: 9. The CDR3 length is 15 residues. CDR3 nucleotide sequence: TGTGCCATCAGTGAGGGAGCTAGCGGGGTAGAGGAGCAGTTCTTC. It translates to CAISEGASGVEEQFF.

A remark on this clonotype: One end of the junction fails to match germline, which may point to a read error. The chain joins TRBV27 to TRBJ2-7; unclear D gene. Germline-derived CDR1 and CDR2 are MNHEY and SMNVEV (reference sequence). The CDR3 totals 13 residues. CDR3 sequence: CASSFGLSYGQYF. The CDR3 nucleotides are TGTGCCAGCAGTTTTGGGTTATCCTACGGGCAGTACTTC.

The chain has TRBV28 and TRBJ2-1; 9 bases align to TRBD1. The junction had 6 bases not matched to a gene; V was cut back by 6 bases and J by 6 bases. Germline CDR1 reads MDHEN; CDR2 reads SYDVKM. The CDR3 is 14 residues long. DNA for the CDR3: TGTGCCAGCAGAACAGGGGGCTTGGGCAATGAGCAGTTCTTC. Translating gives CASRTGGLGNEQFF.